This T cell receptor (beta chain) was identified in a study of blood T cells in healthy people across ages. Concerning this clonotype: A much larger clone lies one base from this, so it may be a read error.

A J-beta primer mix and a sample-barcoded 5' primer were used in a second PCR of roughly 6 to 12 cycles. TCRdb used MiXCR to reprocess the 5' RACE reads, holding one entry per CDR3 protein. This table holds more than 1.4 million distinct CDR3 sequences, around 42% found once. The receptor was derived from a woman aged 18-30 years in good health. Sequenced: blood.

For the CDR3, the DNA is TGCAGTGCTATGGGTAGGACAGCAGATGCGCAGTATTTT. As protein: CSAMGRTADAQYF. V is TRBV20-1 and J is TRBJ2-3, with D possibly matching TRBD1 (6 bases). CDR3 size: 13 residues. Per germline, CDR1 DFQATT and CDR2 SNEGSKA (reference sequence).